This TCR beta chain is drawn from a study of T cells in Graves' hyperthyroidism and ophthalmopathy. At the level of the study: Peripheral blood was secured at the point of initial diagnosis, before any treatment. Findings and limits, study-wide: Expanded thyroid clonotypes (above 0.001) were mostly also found in blood.

The CDR3 runs to 16 residues. V shed 2 bases and J 5 bases; nucleotides not matched to a gene: 5. Germline values: CDR1 SEHNR, CDR2 FQNEAQ (reference sequence). Notes on this clonotype: Its specificity is not known.

RNA transcripts were the template for amplifying TCR beta CDR3 regions. RT-PCR in the first round (using the HTBI primer set) targeted the TCR CDR3. TCRdb re-derived calls from the multiplex PCR reads in MiXCR, one entry per CDR3 protein. The sample contains hundreds of thousands of distinct CDR3 sequences, approximately 15% of which appear only once. An absence of ophthalmopathy progression within 18 months meant stable Graves' hyperthyroidism. The chain uses TRBV7-9 and TRBJ2-5; 13 bases are shared with TRBD2. The sequenced sample was blood. The TCR was taken from a woman under 30 with Graves' hyperthyroidism. The CDR3: CASSLTGLAGHETQYF. The CDR3 nucleotides read TGTGCCAGCAGCTTAACGGGACTAGCGGGACACGAGACCCAGTACTTC.